This T cell receptor (beta chain) was sequenced during a study of CD8+CD57+ T cells in acquired aplastic anemia. Across the study: Average DNA yield from sorted CD4+ and CD8+ cells was around 3 ug. Sequencing produced an average of around 10 million reads per healthy donor for CD4+ cells. Broader study findings: The study identified 25 to 30 CD8+ CDR3 sequences shared by patients and controls. Levels of CD8+ Simpson's diversity were not significantly distinct in patients versus controls.

Per the germline V gene, CDR1 is LGHNA and CDR2 is YSLEER. J was trimmed by 7 bases and V by 0 bases; bases with no gene match: 4. This CDR3 region has 14 residues. On this clonotype itself: Its antigen is as yet unknown.

Both TCR beta VDJ combination and CDR3 sequence profiling were carried out. Genomic DNA was the template for this profiling. TCRdb re-analysed the reads in MiXCR, keeping a single row per CDR3 protein. The sample has 100,000 to 120,000 distinct CDR3 sequences; under 60% are singletons. The sequence was obtained from a human donor in good health, serving as a control. The sample comprised sorted CD4+, CD8+, or CD8+CD57+ T cells (not recorded which) from PBMCs. The rearrangement links TRBV4-3 to TRBJ1-2; the match to TRBD1 covers 8 bases. As DNA, the CDR3 is TGCGCCAGCAGCCAAGAGACAGGGGAAGCTGGCTACACCTTC. Amino acids: CASSQETGEAGYTF.